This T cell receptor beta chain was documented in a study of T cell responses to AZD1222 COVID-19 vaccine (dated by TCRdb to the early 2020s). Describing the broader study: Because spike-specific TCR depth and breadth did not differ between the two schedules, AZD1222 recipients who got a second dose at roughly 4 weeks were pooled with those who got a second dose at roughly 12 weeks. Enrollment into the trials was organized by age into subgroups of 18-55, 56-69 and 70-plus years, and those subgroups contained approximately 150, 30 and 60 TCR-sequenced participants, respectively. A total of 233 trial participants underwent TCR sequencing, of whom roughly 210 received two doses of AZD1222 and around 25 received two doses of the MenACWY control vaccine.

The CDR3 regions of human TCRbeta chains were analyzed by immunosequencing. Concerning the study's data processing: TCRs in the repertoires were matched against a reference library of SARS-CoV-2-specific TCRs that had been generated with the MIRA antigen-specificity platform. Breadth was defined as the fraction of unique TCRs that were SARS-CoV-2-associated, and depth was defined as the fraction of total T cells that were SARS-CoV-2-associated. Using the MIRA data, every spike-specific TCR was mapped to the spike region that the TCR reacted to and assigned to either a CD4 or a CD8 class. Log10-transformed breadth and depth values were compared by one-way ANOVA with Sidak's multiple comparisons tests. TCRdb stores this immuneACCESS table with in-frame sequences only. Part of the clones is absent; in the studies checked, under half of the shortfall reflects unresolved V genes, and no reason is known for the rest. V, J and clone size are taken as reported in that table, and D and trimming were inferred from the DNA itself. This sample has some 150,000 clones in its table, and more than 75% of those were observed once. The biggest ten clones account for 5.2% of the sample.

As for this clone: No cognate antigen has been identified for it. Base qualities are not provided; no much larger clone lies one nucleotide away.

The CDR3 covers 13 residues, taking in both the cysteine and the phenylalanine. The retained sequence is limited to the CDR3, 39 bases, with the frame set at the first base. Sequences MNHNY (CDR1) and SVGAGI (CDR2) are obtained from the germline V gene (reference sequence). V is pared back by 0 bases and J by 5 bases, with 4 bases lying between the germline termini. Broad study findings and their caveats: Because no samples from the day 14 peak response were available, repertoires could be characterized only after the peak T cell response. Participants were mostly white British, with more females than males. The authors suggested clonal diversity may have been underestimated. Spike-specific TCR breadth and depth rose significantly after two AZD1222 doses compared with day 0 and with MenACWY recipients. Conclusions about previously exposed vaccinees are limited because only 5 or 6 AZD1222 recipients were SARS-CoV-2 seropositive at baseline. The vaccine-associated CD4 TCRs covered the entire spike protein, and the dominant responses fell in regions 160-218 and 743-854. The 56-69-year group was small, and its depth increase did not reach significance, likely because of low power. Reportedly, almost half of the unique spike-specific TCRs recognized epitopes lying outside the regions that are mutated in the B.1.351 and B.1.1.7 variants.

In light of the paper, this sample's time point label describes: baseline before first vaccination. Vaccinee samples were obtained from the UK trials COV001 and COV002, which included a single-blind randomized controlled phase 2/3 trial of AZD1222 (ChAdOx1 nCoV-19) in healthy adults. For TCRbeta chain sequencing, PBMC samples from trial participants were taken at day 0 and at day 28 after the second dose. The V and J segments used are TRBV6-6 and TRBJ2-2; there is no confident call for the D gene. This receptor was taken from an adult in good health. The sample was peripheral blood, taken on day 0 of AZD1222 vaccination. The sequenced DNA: TGTGCCAGCAGTTACTCCGGAACCGGGGAGCTGTTTTTT. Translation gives CASSYSGTGELFF.